This T cell receptor beta chain was identified in a study of shared clonotypes between healthy human individuals. The study, taken as a whole, reports: Sampling included only blood; tissue repertoires likely differ.

With regard to this clone: Its antigen is not identified.

Deep-level assay runs were performed. Per the authors' pipeline: With immunoSEQ giving junction-only sequences and no quality scores, filtering differed. Profiled with immunoSEQ multiplex PCR; TCRdb holds only in-frame clones, not every one. The V and J calls and clone size are taken from that table; D and trimming were inferred from the DNA. The repertoire consists of some 2.1 million clones, with 80% to 95% occurring once and the leading ten covering around 1.7%. Looked up from germline, CDR1 is SGHAT and CDR2 is FQNNGV. This CDR3 spans 14 amino acids. Trimming removed 8 bases at V and 3 bases at J, with 16 bases between. CD8 cells regarded as naive lacked CD45RO, were positively chosen for CCR7, and omitted terminally differentiated effector memory CD45RA+ cells. Donors included only healthy HIV-negative adults lacking recent acute infections or vaccinations.

Sequencing input: naive CD8+ T cells from PBMCs. V is TRBV11-2 and J is TRBJ1-1; no clear D. The source of this sequence is a man in his late teens or twenties in good health. Some clones in this sample may be carry-over from other donors' samples. The CDR3 region has the DNA TGTGCCAGCTGGACGCCCCCCCGGGACACTGAAGCTTTCTTT. Translated, it gives CASWTPPRDTEAFF.